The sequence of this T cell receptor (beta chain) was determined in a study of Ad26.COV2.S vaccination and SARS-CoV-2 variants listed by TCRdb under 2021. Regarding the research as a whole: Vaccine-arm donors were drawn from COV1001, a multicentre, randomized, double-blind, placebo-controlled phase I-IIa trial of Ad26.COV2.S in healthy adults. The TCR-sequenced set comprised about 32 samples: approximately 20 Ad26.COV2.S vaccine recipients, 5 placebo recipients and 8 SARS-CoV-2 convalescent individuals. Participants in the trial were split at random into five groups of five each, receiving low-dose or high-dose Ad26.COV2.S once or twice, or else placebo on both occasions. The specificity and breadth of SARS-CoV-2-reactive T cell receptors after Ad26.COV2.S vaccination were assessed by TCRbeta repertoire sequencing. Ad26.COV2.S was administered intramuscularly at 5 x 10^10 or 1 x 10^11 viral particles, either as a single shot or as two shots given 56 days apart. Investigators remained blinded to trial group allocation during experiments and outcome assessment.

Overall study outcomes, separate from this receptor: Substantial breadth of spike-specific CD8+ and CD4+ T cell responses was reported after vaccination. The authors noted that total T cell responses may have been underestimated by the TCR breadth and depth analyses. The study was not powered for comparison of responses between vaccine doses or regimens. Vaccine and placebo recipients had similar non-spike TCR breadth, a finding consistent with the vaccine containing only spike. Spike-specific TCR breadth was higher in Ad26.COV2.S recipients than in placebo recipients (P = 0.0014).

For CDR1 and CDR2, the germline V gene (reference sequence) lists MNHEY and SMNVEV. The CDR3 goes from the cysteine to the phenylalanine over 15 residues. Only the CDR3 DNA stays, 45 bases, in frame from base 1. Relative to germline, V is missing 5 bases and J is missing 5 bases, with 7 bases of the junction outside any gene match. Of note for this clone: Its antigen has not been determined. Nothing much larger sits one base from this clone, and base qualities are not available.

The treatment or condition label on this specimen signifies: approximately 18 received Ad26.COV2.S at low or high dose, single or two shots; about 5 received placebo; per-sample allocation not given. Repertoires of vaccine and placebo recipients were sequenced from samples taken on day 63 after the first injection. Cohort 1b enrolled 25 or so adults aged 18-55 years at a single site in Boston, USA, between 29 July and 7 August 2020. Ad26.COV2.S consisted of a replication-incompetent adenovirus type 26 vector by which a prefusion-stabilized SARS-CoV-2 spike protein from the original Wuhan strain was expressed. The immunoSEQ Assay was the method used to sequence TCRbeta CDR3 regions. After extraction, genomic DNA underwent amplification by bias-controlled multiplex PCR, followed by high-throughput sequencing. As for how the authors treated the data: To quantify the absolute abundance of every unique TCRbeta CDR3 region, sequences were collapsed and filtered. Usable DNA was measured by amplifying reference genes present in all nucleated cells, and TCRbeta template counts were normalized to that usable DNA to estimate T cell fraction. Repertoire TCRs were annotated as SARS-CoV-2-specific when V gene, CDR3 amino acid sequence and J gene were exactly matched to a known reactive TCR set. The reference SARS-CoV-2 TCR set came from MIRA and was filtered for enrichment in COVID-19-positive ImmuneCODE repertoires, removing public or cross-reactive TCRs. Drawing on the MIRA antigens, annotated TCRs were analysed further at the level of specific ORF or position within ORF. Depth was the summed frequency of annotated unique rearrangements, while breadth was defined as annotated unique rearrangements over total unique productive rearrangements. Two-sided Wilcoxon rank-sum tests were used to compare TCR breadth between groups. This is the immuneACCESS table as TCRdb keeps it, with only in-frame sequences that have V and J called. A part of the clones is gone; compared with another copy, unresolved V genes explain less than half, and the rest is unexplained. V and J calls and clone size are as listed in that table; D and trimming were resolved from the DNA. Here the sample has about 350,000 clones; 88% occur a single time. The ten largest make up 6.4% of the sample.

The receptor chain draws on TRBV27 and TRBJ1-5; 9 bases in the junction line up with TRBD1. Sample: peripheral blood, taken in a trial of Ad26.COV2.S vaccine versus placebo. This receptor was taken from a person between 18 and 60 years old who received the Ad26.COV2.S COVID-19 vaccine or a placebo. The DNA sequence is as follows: TGTGCCAGCAGTCCGGGACAGGGTAGGGATCAGCCCCAGCATTTT. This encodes CASSPGQGRDQPQHF.